This is a list of T cell receptor beta chains from one sample in a study of post-analysis software for immune sequencing data. TCRdb called the PCR reads again in MiXCR, with one record for every CDR3 protein. The table includes around 440,000 distinct CDR3 sequences, around 40% detected once. Sequencing was carried out using blood. Receptors were obtained from a girl between 10 and 17 years old with multiple sclerosis. CDR3s include the opening cysteine and the closing phenylalanine or tryptophan. A D gene is named only where the DNA matches it firmly. Some rows mark clone size as missing; the rest say once, few, many or name a class of expanded clone.

CDR3aa: CSARDGSAYNEQFF
CDR3nt: TGCAGTGCTAGAGACGGGAGCGCGTACAATGAGCAGTTCTTC
j_gene: TRBJ2-1
abundance: few
v_gene: TRBV20-1
d_gene: .

CDR3aa: CASSMRGAVQETQYF
CDR3nt: TGTGCCAGCAGCATGAGGGGGGCAGTCCAAGAGACCCAGTACTTC
j_gene: TRBJ2-5
abundance: .
v_gene: TRBV7-2
d_gene: .

CDR3aa: CASSQGYSRYEQYF
CDR3nt: TGTGCCAGCAGCCAAGGATACAGCCGCTACGAGCAGTACTTC
j_gene: TRBJ2-7
abundance: .
v_gene: TRBV14
d_gene: .

CDR3aa: CASSFPREGPANEQFF
CDR3nt: TGTGCCAGCAGTTTTCCCCGGGAGGGACCGGCCAATGAGCAGTTCTTC
j_gene: TRBJ2-1
abundance: once
v_gene: TRBV28
d_gene: TRBD2

CDR3aa: CASSPLAGSTDTQYF
CDR3nt: TGTGCCAGCAGCCCCTTAGCGGGGAGCACAGATACGCAGTATTTT
j_gene: TRBJ2-3
abundance: many
v_gene: TRBV7-3
d_gene: TRBD2

CDR3aa: CSSWRLQHEQYF
CDR3nt: TGCAGTTCGTGGAGGTTGCAACACGAGCAGTACTTC
j_gene: TRBJ2-7
abundance: .
v_gene: TRBV20-1
d_gene: .

CDR3aa: CASSLEAGVRDKGGYTF
CDR3nt: TGTGCCAGCAGCTTAGAGGCCGGAGTTCGGGACAAAGGTGGCTACACCTTC
j_gene: TRBJ1-2
abundance: many
v_gene: TRBV7-2
d_gene: .

CDR3aa: CASSPLPGLAADEQYF
CDR3nt: TGTGCCAGCAGTCCCCTCCCGGGACTAGCCGCTGACGAGCAGTACTTC
j_gene: TRBJ2-7
abundance: .
v_gene: TRBV27
d_gene: TRBD2

CDR3aa: CGVDQGRVYNEQFF
CDR3nt: TGCGGCGTTGATCAGGGGAGGGTTTACAATGAGCAGTTCTTC
j_gene: TRBJ2-1
abundance: .
v_gene: TRBV29-1
d_gene: .

CDR3aa: CASSQGFGREVGETQYF
CDR3nt: TGTGCCAGCAGCCAGGGGTTTGGGCGGGAGGTAGGAGAGACCCAGTACTTC
j_gene: TRBJ2-5
abundance: .
v_gene: TRBV11-2
d_gene: TRBD2

CDR3aa: CASSRSGVGLDYGYTF
CDR3nt: TGTGCCAGCAGCCGTAGCGGTGTGGGGCTGGACTATGGCTACACCTTC
j_gene: TRBJ1-2
abundance: .
v_gene: TRBV12-3/TRBV12-4
d_gene: .